This T cell receptor beta chain appears in the sequencing data of a study of T cells in Graves' hyperthyroidism and ophthalmopathy. Germline V gene data show CDR1 as MNHEY and CDR2 as SMNVEV (reference sequence). V was cut by 3 bases and J by 0 bases, with 9 bases left in between. The CDR3 extends over 14 amino acids. Overall study findings and caveats: Ophthalmopathy and stable hyperthyroidism were told apart by a 13 V-J model.

RNA transcripts provided the source from which TCR beta CDR3 regions were amplified. A first-round RT-PCR of the TCR CDR3 used the HTBI primer set. MiXCR, applied by TCRdb to the multiplex PCR reads, yields one record per CDR3 protein. The table lists hundreds of thousands of distinct CDR3 sequences, 16% of them singletons. This clonotype appeared a few times. Its target is not known. Patients aged 18 to 65 had newly diagnosed hyperthyroidism of under 2 months' duration. The gene calls are TRBV27 and TRBJ2-7; unclear D gene. Sequencing input: blood. This receptor was obtained from a woman younger than 30 with Graves' hyperthyroidism. The chain's CDR3 is CASSLSQTSYEQYF. CDR3 DNA sequence: TGTGCCAGCAGTTTGAGTCAAACCTCCTACGAGCAGTACTTC.